The 4 T cell receptor beta chains below come from one sample, sequenced in a study of regulatory T cells in long-lasting Graves disease. Time point reported: persistent/refractory GD, antithyroid drugs over 5 years with positive TRAb. With RNA extracted from PBMCs as input, the TCR library was made. Building of the TCR beta libraries involved iRepertoire HTBI primers and Arm-PCR of CDR3 regions. TCRdb used MiXCR to reprocess the multiplex PCR reads, holding one entry per CDR3 protein. The sample includes about 430,000 distinct CDR3 sequences, over 20% of them seen just once. Material: peripheral blood mononuclear cells (PBMCs), obtained when the disease was refractory, from a patient treated with antithyroid drugs. All receptors derive from a female donor with Graves disease.

This clonotype is a singleton in its sample. This chain links TRBV7-9 with TRBJ2-7, with D hard to call. V shed 4 bases and J shed 0 bases, with 4 bases lying between them. The CDR3 is 12 amino acids. The germline CDR1 and CDR2 sequences are SEHNR and FQNEAQ (reference sequence). The CDR3 nucleotides are TGTGCCAGCAGCTCTGCCTCCTACGAGCAGTACTTC. As protein: CASSSASYEQYF.

On this clonotype: Given a much more abundant clone one base away, this may be a read error. The chain links TRBV7-9 to TRBJ1-6, with 10 bases fitting TRBD1. Germline loops: CDR1 SEHNR, CDR2 FQNEAQ (reference sequence). This CDR3 has 16 amino acids. The CDR3 loop is CAGSAGQGYGRSPLHF. CDR3 nucleotides: TGTGCCGGCAGCGCGGGACAGGGGTACGGTCGTTCACCCCTCCACTTT. The entire variable domain, with the rest obtained from reference TRBV7-9 and TRBJ1-6, is as follows: DTGVSQNPRHKITKRGQNVTFRCDPISEHNRLYWYRQTLGQGPEFLTYFQNEAQLEKSRLLSDRFSAERPKGSFSTLEIQRTEQGDSAMYLCAGSAGQGYGRSPLHFGNGTRLTVT.

This clonotype appeared once. A much larger clone sits a single nucleotide away, making a read error possible. This chain uses TRBV12-3 or TRBV12-4 with TRBJ2-2; a possible D gene is TRBD2 (6 bases). CDR3 size: 14 residues. The CDR3 loop is CASSLVSFGGELSF. The CDR3 DNA sequence: TGTGCCAGCAGTTTAGTGTCCTTCGGAGGGGAGCTGTCTTTT.

The table lists this clonotype with many counts. CDR3 loop: CASSPRVGEKLFF. CDR3 coding DNA: TGTGCCAGCAGTCCCAGGGTTGGTGAAAAACTGTTTTTT. V usage is TRBV28 and J usage is TRBJ1-4; possible D gene TRBD1, 5 bases. The CDR3 is made up of 13 amino acids. The germline V and J ends were trimmed by 5 bases and 7 bases, with 11 bases remaining between them. Germline loops: CDR1 MDHEN, CDR2 SYDVKM.